This is a list of T cell receptor beta chains from one sample in a study of T cell responses to AZD1222 COVID-19 vaccine. TCRdb's table, derived via immunoSEQ multiplex PCR, lists solely in-frame clones and lacks some. Of roughly 180,000 clones in the sample, approximately 93% are singletons; the top ten hold approximately 1.7%. The sequenced sample was peripheral blood, obtained 28 days after the second AZD1222 dose. These receptors all stem from an adult who received the AZD1222 COVID-19 vaccine. The CDR3 runs from the conserved cysteine through the conserved F or W. A D gene is named only where the DNA matches it firmly. Size values are once, few and many counts, or a class for expanded clones, and some rows have none.

TRBD2,-,TRBJ2-2,TRBV4-2,CASSLGAGSTGELFF,TGTGCCAGCAGCCTCGGAGCGGGGAGTACCGGGGAGCTGTTTTTT
-,-,TRBJ2-3,TRBV5-1,CASSGGTDTQYF,TGCGCCAGCAGCGGTGGCACAGATACGCAGTATTTT
TRBD1,-,TRBJ2-7,TRBV19,CASSLGKQTGAGKQYF,TGTGCCAGTAGTCTAGGGAAGCAAACAGGGGCAGGGAAGCAGTACTTC
-,once,TRBJ1-3,TRBV15,CATSREGGAGIAGNTIYF,TGTGCCACCAGCAGAGAGGGGGGGGCAGGGATAGCTGGAAACACCATATATTTT
-,-,TRBJ1-6,TRBV5-1,CASSLRPGAESPLHF,TGCGCCAGCAGCTTGAGGCCGGGGGCAGAATCACCCCTCCACTTT
TRBD1,-,TRBJ1-2,TRBV3-1/TRBV3-2,CASSHLVGTATNYGYTF,TGTGCCAGCAGCCACCTAGTGGGGACAGCGACTAACTATGGCTACACCTTC
-,once,TRBJ2-7,TRBV5-5,CASSLGPVTYEQYF,TGTGCCAGCAGCTTGGGCCCCGTCACCTACGAGCAGTACTTC
TRBD2,-,TRBJ2-7,TRBV7-3,CASSSGGATYEQYF,TGTGCCAGCAGCTCGGGGGGAGCGACCTACGAGCAGTACTTC
TRBD2,few,TRBJ2-1,TRBV6-1,CASSVQSGGTYNEQFF,TGTGCCAGCAGTGTCCAGAGCGGGGGAACCTACAATGAGCAGTTCTTC
-,-,TRBJ1-2,TRBV6-7,CASSPLFGYTF,TGTGCCAGCAGTCCCCTGTTTGGCTACACCTTC
-,-,TRBJ2-3,TRBV6-5,CASTRTASTDTQYF,TGTGCCAGCACGAGGACGGCTAGCACAGATACGCAGTATTTT
-,-,TRBJ2-2,TRBV7-9,CASSLRGLRAGELFF,TGTGCCAGCAGCTTACGCGGCTTAAGAGCCGGGGAGCTGTTTTTT
TRBD2,once,TRBJ2-7,TRBV7-8,CASSLGGTSLYEQYF,TGTGCCAGCAGCTTAGGTGGGACTAGCCTGTACGAGCAGTACTTC
-,-,TRBJ1-5,TRBV2,CASSEGGQYSNQPQHF,TGTGCCAGCAGTGAAGGCGGGCAGTATAGCAATCAGCCCCAGCATTTT
-,-,TRBJ1-1,TRBV2,CASRDLIQWNTEAFF,TGTGCCAGCAGGGACCTTATTCAGTGGAACACTGAAGCTTTCTTT
-,-,TRBJ2-7,TRBV25-1,CASIRGNSYEQYF,TGTGCCAGCATTAGGGGAAACTCCTACGAGCAGTACTTC
-,once,TRBJ1-2,TRBV5-6,CASSLQVNYGYTF,TGTGCCAGCAGCTTGCAGGTTAACTATGGCTACACCTTC
TRBD2,-,TRBJ2-7,TRBV19,CASSWPSGEPGGYEQYF,TGTGCCTCTAGCTGGCCTAGCGGGGAACCGGGCGGCTACGAGCAGTACTTC
-,few,TRBJ1-2,TRBV19,CASSKTVIDGYTF,TGTGCCAGTAGTAAGACAGTGATCGATGGCTACACCTTC
-,-,TRBJ2-7,TRBV6-5,CASSPDVTYEQYF,TGTGCCAGCAGTCCCGATGTCACCTACGAGCAGTACTTC
-,-,TRBJ2-7,TRBV3-1/TRBV3-2,CASSQLYEQYF,TGTGCCAGCAGCCAGCTCTACGAGCAGTACTTC
-,-,TRBJ2-7,TRBV25-1,CASSGRYSYEQYF,TGTGCCAGCAGTGGACGCTACAGCTACGAGCAGTACTTC
-,-,TRBJ2-5,TRBV18,CASSRNRGVETQYF,TGTGCCAGCTCACGTAACCGGGGCGTAGAGACCCAGTACTTC
TRBD1,-,TRBJ2-3,TRBV7-9,CASSLGTGGSDTQYF,TGTGCCAGCAGCTTAGGGACAGGGGGCAGTGATACGCAGTATTTT
-,once,TRBJ1-2,TRBV19,CASSIQGLSHYGYTF,TGTGCCAGTAGTATACAGGGCCTCTCCCATTATGGCTACACCTTC
TRBD1,-,TRBJ2-3,TRBV29-1,CSVMGDSRSTDTQYF,TGCAGCGTCATGGGGGACAGTCGTAGCACAGATACGCAGTATTTT
-,-,TRBJ1-1,TRBV5-1,CASSFLGPEAFF,TGCGCCAGCAGCTTTTTGGGTCCTGAAGCTTTCTTT
-,-,TRBJ2-1,TRBV10-2,CASSQRAVEQFF,TGCGCCAGCAGCCAGAGGGCAGTTGAGCAGTTCTTC
-,few,TRBJ2-7,TRBV5-1,CASSPRSRTALRESYEQYF,TGCGCCAGCAGCCCACGATCCCGGACAGCTTTAAGGGAATCCTACGAGCAGTACTTC
TRBD1,once,TRBJ1-4,TRBV7-8,CASSQGQLSTTNEKLFF,TGTGCCAGCAGCCAGGGACAGCTTTCGACAACTAATGAAAAACTGTTTTTT
-,-,TRBJ1-1,TRBV27,CASSLRGFTEAFF,TGTGCCAGCAGTTTACGGGGCTTTACTGAAGCTTTCTTT
TRBD1,-,TRBJ2-1,TRBV19,CASMGQGPQREQFF,TGTGCCAGTATGGGACAGGGGCCACAAAGAGAGCAGTTCTTC
-,-,TRBJ2-1,TRBV18,CASSPPGASSYNEQFF,TGTGCCAGCTCACCACCAGGGGCGAGCTCCTACAATGAGCAGTTCTTC
-,-,TRBJ1-3,TRBV2,CASSGDRISGNTIYF,TGTGCCAGCAGTGGGGACCGGATCTCTGGAAACACCATATATTTT
TRBD2,-,TRBJ2-1,TRBV29-1,CSVGREGSPYNEQFF,TGCAGCGTTGGGCGGGAGGGGTCCCCCTACAATGAGCAGTTCTTC
TRBD1,once,TRBJ1-5,TRBV6-2/TRBV6-3,CASSLVRRTDRVGFQPQHF,TGTGCCAGCAGTTTGGTGCGGAGGACGGACAGGGTTGGGTTTCAGCCCCAGCATTTT
-,-,TRBJ1-1,TRBV10-2,CASSDRGLDTEAFF,TGCGCCAGCAGTGATCGGGGTCTTGACACTGAAGCTTTCTTT
-,few,TRBJ1-5,TRBV7-2,CASSLGRDRNQPQHF,TGTGCCAGCAGCTTAGGGAGGGACCGCAATCAGCCCCAGCATTTT
-,-,TRBJ1-2,TRBV6-5,CASKARDWDEYGYTF,TGTGCCAGCAAGGCGAGAGATTGGGACGAGTATGGCTACACCTTC
-,-,TRBJ2-2,TRBV7-2,CASSLVAQVSAGELFF,TGTGCCAGCAGCTTAGTCGCGCAGGTTAGCGCCGGGGAGCTGTTTTTT
-,-,TRBJ1-6,TRBV15,CATSRDRNNSPLHF,TGTGCCACCAGCAGAGATCGGAATAATTCACCCCTCCACTTT
TRBD2,few,TRBJ2-1,TRBV6-5,CASRVGGSGNNEQFF,TGTGCCAGCAGGGTCGGCGGGAGTGGGAACAATGAGCAGTTCTTC
-,-,TRBJ1-1,TRBV7-3,CASSSSGRLNTEAFF,TGTGCCAGCAGCTCATCAGGGAGGCTGAACACTGAAGCTTTCTTT
-,-,TRBJ1-2,TRBV7-9,CASSLAGSYGYTF,TGTGCCAGCAGCTTAGCAGGCTCTTATGGCTACACCTTC
TRBD1,-,TRBJ2-7,TRBV5-8,CATRDRVYEQYF,TGTGCCACCCGGGACAGGGTCTACGAGCAGTACTTC
-,-,TRBJ2-1,TRBV27,CASSLSDTYNEQFF,TGTGCCAGCAGTTTATCGGATACCTACAATGAGCAGTTCTTC